Listed here are 25 T cell receptor beta chains from one sample, sequenced in a study of blood T cell repertoires in COVID-19. The method was immunoSEQ multiplex PCR; TCRdb's version includes in-frame clones alone and lacks a portion of them. This table holds around 150,000 clones, roughly four fifths found once. Input material: peripheral blood. These receptors were obtained from a man in his fifties or sixties with active or convalescent COVID-19.

The rearrangement joins TRBV6-5 to TRBJ1-6; D remains unclear. The CDR3 consists of 12 residues. Germline CDR1 reads MNHEY; CDR2 reads SVGAGI. Trimming removed 6 bases from V and 11 bases from J, with 11 bases in between. CDR3 coding DNA: TGTGCCAGCAGACCCTATCTTGCACCCCTCCACTTT. Encoded protein: CASRPYLAPLHF.

The CDR3 sequence: CASSFSHDSNQPQHF. The CDR3 DNA is TGTGCCAGCAGTTTCTCACACGACTCCAATCAGCCCCAGCATTTT. V usage is TRBV6-5 and J usage is TRBJ1-5; D not resolved. CDR1 is MNHEY, CDR2 SVGAGI, per germline. CDR3 size: 15 residues. V lost 4 bases to trimming and J lost 3 bases, with 13 bases between them.

The chain is built from TRBV23-1 and TRBJ1-1, with D possibly TRBD1 on 6 matching bases. TRBV23-1 is an open reading frame, and its role is uncertain. With 2 bases removed from V and 0 bases from J, the gap between germline ends came to 13 bases. The CDR3 spans 16 residues. The DNA for the CDR3 is TGCGCCAGCAGTCAACCCCAGGGGTGGATGAACACTGAAGCTTTCTTT. The encoded protein is CASSQPQGWMNTEAFF.

This chain connects TRBV15 to TRBJ2-5; tentatively, D is TRBD1 (6 bases). CDR1 LNHNV and CDR2 YYDKDF come from the germline V gene (reference sequence). Trimming stripped 0 bases from V and 3 bases from J, with 8 bases between. CDR3 length equals 14 residues. CDR3 nucleotide sequence: TGTGCCACCAGCAGAGAGACAGGCGAAGAGACCCAGTACTTC. This encodes CATSRETGEETQYF.

The CDR3 region has the DNA TGCGCCAGCAGCTGGCGGACTGAAGCTTTCTTT. It yields the protein CASSWRTEAFF. The V call is TRBV5-1, the J call TRBJ1-1; the D is unclear. V was trimmed by 3 bases and J by 5 bases, leaving 5 bases between them. This CDR3 is built from 11 residues. Germline lookup yields CDR1 SGHRS and CDR2 YFSETQ.

This chain uses TRBV19 with TRBJ2-5, with D possibly matching TRBD2 (5 bases). CDR3 length equals 20 residues. Germline V gene data show CDR1 as LNHDA and CDR2 as SQIVND (reference sequence). V lost 5 bases and J 2 bases, leaving 30 bases between the germline ends. This CDR3 reads CASSAYSPGSHWATQETQYF. Here the CDR3 DNA reads TGTGCCAGTAGTGCCTACAGCCCGGGGTCCCATTGGGCCACTCAAGAGACCCAGTACTTC.

The chain has TRBV6-4 and TRBJ1-5, with a weak D call TRBD1 (5 bases). Trimming removed 3 bases at V and 0 bases at J, with 18 bases between. Germline V lookup: CDR1 MRHNA, CDR2 SNTAGT. This CDR3 has 18 residues. DNA of the CDR3: TGTGCCAGCAGTGAGAACAGGAAAAACTTGTATAGCAATCAGCCCCAGCATTTT. Encoded protein: CASSENRKNLYSNQPQHF.

The sample holds one count of this clone. The rearrangement links TRBV6-4 to TRBJ2-1, with 8 bases aligning to TRBD2. The CDR3 runs to 14 residues. V lost 8 bases and J lost 5; bases outside the gene matches: 8. CDR1 is MRHNA, CDR2 SNTAGT, per germline. CDR3: CASAAAGGDNEQFF. For the CDR3, the DNA is TGTGCCAGCGCCGCCGCGGGGGGAGACAATGAGCAGTTCTTC.

The chain is built from TRBV15 and TRBJ2-7, with 10 bases identical to TRBD2. The CDR3 is 16 residues long. V lost 3 bases, J lost 2 bases, and 7 bases stayed unmatched. CDR1 and CDR2 from the germline V gene are LNHNV and YYDKDF (reference sequence). CDR3 region: CATSSEGLARAYEQYF. The CDR3 nucleotides are TGTGCCACCAGCAGCGAGGGACTAGCGCGAGCCTACGAGCAGTACTTC.

The chain combines TRBV28 with TRBJ1-2; D may be TRBD1 (5 bases). V dropped 1 base and J dropped 8 bases, with 23 bases sitting between them. The CDR3 has 17 residues. The germline V gene has CDR1 MDHEN and CDR2 SYDVKM. The CDR3 nucleotides are TGTGCCAGCAGTTTATATGGAGGGGCAAACGCCGTAGGGGGCTACACCTTC. Its protein is CASSLYGGANAVGGYTF.

The chain combines TRBV24-1 with TRBJ1-4; 10 bases line up with TRBD1. Trimming at V came to 4 bases and at J to 3 bases, leaving 1 base not matched to a gene. CDR1 is KGHDR, CDR2 SFDVKD, per germline. The CDR3 is made up of 15 amino acids. CDR3 amino acids: CATSDGQGANEKLFF. The CDR3 nucleotides read TGTGCCACCAGTGACGGACAGGGGGCTAATGAAAAACTGTTTTTT.

The chain has TRBV12-5 and TRBJ1-4; 8 bases are shared with TRBD1. J gave up 5 bases and V 6 bases, and 11 bases lay outside the gene matches. CDR3 size: 16 residues. Germline V gene sequence: CDR1 LGHNT, CDR2 FRNRAP. The CDR3 bases are TGTGCTAGTGGCGGACAGGGAGGTTTTTCGAATGAAAAACTGTTTTTT. Protein product: CASGGQGGFSNEKLFF.

This CDR3 is CASKGGIGTEAFF. CDR3 DNA sequence: TGTGCCAGCAAGGGAGGGATAGGGACTGAAGCTTTCTTT. This rearrangement joins TRBV2 to TRBJ1-1; no firm D call. CDR3 length equals 13 residues. Per germline, CDR1 SNHLY and CDR2 FYNNEI. The ends were cut back, 7 bases at V and 5 bases at J, with 14 bases in the middle.

This chain links TRBV6-1 with TRBJ2-3, with a possible D match to TRBD1 (6 bases). This CDR3 is 16 amino acids long. V was shortened by 4 bases and J by 4 bases, with 18 bases between the two germline ends. Germline V gene sequence: CDR1 MNHNS, CDR2 SASEGT. CDR3 sequence reads: CASSGHREGFPDTQYF. The CDR3 bases are TGTGCCAGCAGTGGACACAGGGAAGGGTTCCCAGATACGCAGTATTTT.

This sequence joins TRBV6-1 and TRBJ1-2, with D unclear. The germline V gene encodes CDR1 MNHNS and CDR2 SASEGT. Trimming cost V 3 bases and J 6 bases, with 17 bases left between them. This CDR3 is built from 15 residues. In nucleotides, the CDR3 is TGTGCCAGCAGTGAGATAATGGTTATCGGGGATGGCTACACCTTC. This sequence encodes CASSEIMVIGDGYTF.

The rearrangement links TRBV18 to TRBJ2-5, with D perhaps matching TRBD1 (6 bases). The CDR3 is made up of 16 amino acids. The germline V and J ends were trimmed by 3 bases and 5 bases, with 19 bases remaining between them. CDR1 and CDR2 from the germline V gene are KGHSH and LQKENI. The CDR3 nucleotides are TGTGCCAGCTCACCTGACAGGTCCCTAGGTTCCGAGACCCAGTACTTC. It codes for CASSPDRSLGSETQYF.

The chain has TRBV13 and TRBJ2-1; D is possibly TRBD2 (6 bases). Germline values: CDR1 PRHDT, CDR2 FYEKMQ (reference sequence). The CDR3 has 18 amino acids. The V and J ends lost 5 bases and 3 bases respectively, with 23 bases between them. Written as DNA, the CDR3 is TGTGCCAGCAGCCCACGGAGGGGAGCCGACCTTCACTACAATGAGCAGTTCTTC. Translating gives CASSPRRGADLHYNEQFF.

The chain employs TRBV19 and TRBJ2-5, with TRBD1 identical over 7 bases. CDR1 LNHDA and CDR2 SQIVND come from the germline V gene (reference sequence). Trimming at V came to 5 bases and at J to 1 base, leaving 7 bases not matched to a gene. The length of the CDR3 is 15 residues. In DNA, the CDR3 is TGTGCCAGTAGTGTCAGGGGGTCCCTCCAAGAGACCCAGTACTTC. As protein: CASSVRGSLQETQYF.

This chain uses TRBV6-5 with TRBJ1-2, with no clear D. Germline loops: CDR1 MNHEY, CDR2 SVGAGI. This CDR3 has 11 residues. V was pared by 8 bases and J by 4 bases, with 8 bases between. CDR3 sequence reads: CASHASYGYTF. For the CDR3, the DNA is TGTGCCAGCCACGCCAGCTATGGCTACACCTTC.

The chain has TRBV5-1 and TRBJ1-2, with 11 bases lining up with TRBD1. There are 14 residues in the CDR3. Trimming cost V 4 bases and J 7 bases; bases outside gene matches: 6. Germline-derived CDR1 and CDR2 are SGHRS and YFSETQ. Written as DNA, the CDR3 is TGCGCCAGCAGCACCGGACAGGGGGCAGGTGGCTACACCTTC. It specifies CASSTGQGAGGYTF.

This rearrangement joins TRBV18 to TRBJ2-7; TRBD2 might be the D (5 bases). The CDR3 length is 13 residues. Germline V gives CDR1 KGHSH, CDR2 LQKENI. V was clipped by 4 bases and J by 3 bases, with 10 bases between them. CDR3: CASSLGLNYEQYF. CDR3 nucleotide sequence: TGTGCCAGCTCACTCGGACTTAACTACGAGCAGTACTTC.

For the CDR3, the DNA is TGTGCCACCAGAGGGACTTCCAACACCGGGGAGCTGTTTTTT. This sequence encodes CATRGTSNTGELFF. The chain links TRBV19 to TRBJ2-2, with a weak D call TRBD2 (6 bases). The CDR3 has 14 amino acids. V lost 10 bases, J lost 2 bases, and 14 bases lay in between. The germline V gene has CDR1 LNHDA and CDR2 SQIVND (reference sequence).

The chain links TRBV18 to TRBJ2-7; 8 nucleotides align to TRBD1. With 6 bases clipped from V and 7 bases from J, the junction kept 11 bases outside the gene matches. Germline V gives CDR1 KGHSH, CDR2 LQKENI. This CDR3 has 14 residues. CDR3 sequence (DNA): TGTGCCAGCTCCCTGGACAGGGCCGTCTCGGAGCAGTACTTC. It codes for CASSLDRAVSEQYF.

The rearrangement uses TRBV2 and TRBJ2-3, with TRBD2 matching 10 bases. CDR3 size: 16 residues. Germline V gene lookup returns CDR1 SNHLY and CDR2 FYNNEI. Trimming removed 6 bases from V and 3 bases from J; junction bases left unmatched: 9. CDR3 sequence: CASRETSGQITDTQYF. CDR3 nucleotides: TGTGCCAGCAGAGAGACTAGCGGGCAAATTACAGATACGCAGTATTTT.

The chain recombines TRBV5-1 with TRBJ1-1; D may be TRBD1 (5 bases). CDR1 is SGHRS, CDR2 YFSETQ, per germline. Trimming left V 0 bases short and J 1 base short, with 13 bases between. The CDR3 spans 16 residues. CDR3 in amino acids: CASSLEGRGWNTEAFF. In DNA, the CDR3 is TGCGCCAGCAGCTTGGAGGGACGGGGGTGGAACACTGAAGCTTTCTTT.